Detailed here is one T cell receptor beta chain. What it binds is unknown. This record comes from a study of T cell responses to AZD1222 COVID-19 vaccine. Between the trimmed V and J ends, which lost 0 bases and 7 bases, there was a span of 7 bases. From germline, CDR1 is SGDLS and CDR2 YYNGEE. The length of the CDR3 is 13 residues. The data were produced by immunoSEQ multiplex PCR, yet TCRdb's version contains in-frame clones alone and is incomplete. The data contain 150,000 or so clones, about 92% of them singletons. Study-wide results and caveats: Clonal diversity was possibly underestimated, and white British individuals and females predominated among donors.

The sequencing here drew on peripheral blood, taken 28 days after the second AZD1222 dose. This TCR derives from an adult who received the AZD1222 COVID-19 vaccine. V is TRBV9 and J is TRBJ1-4; D is unresolved. This CDR3 reads CASSVASGEKLFF. CDR3 DNA sequence: TGTGCCAGCAGCGTAGCTTCGGGTGAAAAACTGTTTTTT.